This record looks at one T cell receptor (beta chain) sequence and its context. What it binds is unknown. The data derive from a study of shared clonotypes between healthy human individuals. Sequenced by immunoSEQ multiplex PCR; TCRdb stores in-frame clones only, minus some. The sample has some 1,600,000 clones, approximately 98% seen once. Study results and limitations: As a rule, naive subsets had a larger estimated richness than memory subsets.

V was pared by 2 bases and J by 5 bases, with 13 bases between. The CDR3 is 15 amino acids. Germline V gene sequence: CDR1 SGDLS, CDR2 YYNGEE. The sequenced sample consisted of naive CD4+ T cells sorted from blood. The sample's subset: CD45RA+ positively selected. The origin of this receptor is a man younger than 40 in good health. The V and J genes are TRBV9 and TRBJ2-2; D is possibly TRBD1 or TRBD2 (5 bases each). The DNA of the CDR3 is TGTGCCAGCAGCGTCCGAGGGACCGTGACCGGGGAGCTGTTTTTT. This sequence encodes CASSVRGTVTGELFF.